Presented here are 18 T cell receptor beta chains from one specimen sequenced in a study of identical twins. TCRdb called the 5' RACE reads again in MiXCR, with one record for every CDR3 protein. The data contain 150,000 or so distinct CDR3 sequences, approximately 3.5% of them singletons. Sequenced: memory T cells sorted from blood. These receptors were obtained from a man between 18 and 35 years old in good health.

This clonotype was observed at least ten times. The V and J genes are TRBV9 and TRBJ2-1; 7 bases map to TRBD2. Per the germline V gene, CDR1 is SGDLS and CDR2 is YYNGEE. Trimming cost V 2 bases and J 5 bases; bases outside gene matches: 4. This CDR3 has 14 amino acids. DNA for the CDR3: TGTGCCAGCAGCGTTCGCGGGAGCCACAATGAGCAGTTCTTC. Translation gives CASSVRGSHNEQFF.

The table lists this clonotype with many counts. The gene calls are TRBV14 and TRBJ1-1, with D perhaps TRBD1 (6 bases). Germline-derived CDR1 and CDR2 are SGHDN and FVKESK. The CDR3 is 16 amino acids. The V gene lost 3 bases and the J gene lost 10 bases, with 24 bases spanning the gap. The CDR3 nucleotides are TGTGCCAGCAGCCATCGAGGGGGTCTTCGAACACCCGGAGCTTTCTTT. Encoded protein: CASSHRGGLRTPGAFF.

Ten or more counts support this clonotype. The gene calls are TRBV5-1 and TRBJ2-1; weak D call: TRBD1 (6 bases). The V and J ends lost 0 bases and 0 bases respectively, with 7 bases between them. Per the germline V gene, CDR1 is SGHRS and CDR2 is YFSETQ. The CDR3 has 15 residues. The CDR3 DNA is TGCGCCAGCAGCTTGGCGGACAGCTCCTACAATGAGCAGTTCTTC. Protein product: CASSLADSSYNEQFF.

This clonotype appeared many times. The rearrangement uses TRBV20-1 and TRBJ1-6; 12 bases align to TRBD1. Germline values: CDR1 DFQATT, CDR2 SNEGSKA (reference sequence). The V segment lost 2 bases and the J segment 7 bases; nucleotides outside the gene matches: 9. The CDR3 consists of 17 residues. CDR3 coding DNA: TGCAGTGCTAGAATGGGACAGGGGGCCTGGTGGAATTCACCCCTCCACTTT. It translates to CSARMGQGAWWNSPLHF.

The chain is built from TRBV2 and TRBJ1-5; D unclear. This CDR3 comprises 17 residues. Trimming took off 2 bases at V and 0 bases at J, with 14 bases between the two ends. Per germline, CDR1 SNHLY and CDR2 FYNNEI. CDR3 in DNA: TGTGCCAGCAGTGAATTGGAGGGCTTATATAGCAATCAGCCCCAGCATTTT. Its translation: CASSELEGLYSNQPQHF.

There are many counts of this clonotype. The CDR3 here is CASRNYATNEKLFF. CDR3 bases: TGTGCCAGCAGGAACTATGCAACTAATGAAAAACTGTTTTTT. The rearrangement links TRBV12-3 or TRBV12-4 to TRBJ1-4; unclear D gene. The CDR3 length is 14 residues. With 6 bases removed from V and 0 bases from J, the gap between germline ends came to 8 bases.

The sample holds many counts of this clonotype. The V and J genes are TRBV7-9 and TRBJ2-5; tentative D call: TRBD1 (6 bases). The CDR3 contains 14 residues. With 4 bases removed from V and 3 bases from J, the gap between germline ends came to 12 bases. The germline V gene encodes CDR1 SEHNR and CDR2 FQNEAQ (reference sequence). The CDR3 loop reads CASSSRKGEETQYF. DNA of the CDR3: TGTGCCAGCAGCTCCAGGAAGGGGGAAGAGACCCAGTACTTC.

CDR3 nucleotides: TGTGCCACCAGTGATTTCAGGGGCAAGAACACTGAAGCTTTCTTT. It codes for CATSDFRGKNTEAFF. V is TRBV24-1 and J is TRBJ1-1, with TRBD1 as a possible D gene (6 bases). V lost 1 base and J lost 1, with 9 bases in between. Germline assignment: CDR1 KGHDR and CDR2 SFDVKD. CDR3 length equals 15 residues.

This clonotype was recorded at least ten times. The CDR3 bases are TGTGCCAGCAGTACGGGGACAGGGGTGAACACTGAAGCTTTCTTT. Amino acids: CASSTGTGVNTEAFF. The chain combines TRBV6-1 with TRBJ1-1, with 10 bases identical to TRBD1. Germline lookup yields CDR1 MNHNS and CDR2 SASEGT. The CDR3 spans 15 residues. V trimming: 5 bases; J trimming: 0 bases; junction bases outside the gene matches: 3.

In this sample, this clonotype turned up many times. The J gene is TRBJ1-1, the V gene TRBV12-3 or TRBV12-4; D remains unclear. CDR3 length: 14 amino acids. The V gene lost 7 bases and the J gene lost 5 bases, with 17 bases spanning the gap. The CDR3, as DNA: TGTGCCAGCACCACGACACGGTCGGGGACTGAAGCTTTCTTT. Translation gives CASTTTRSGTEAFF.

There are many counts of this clonotype. The chain joins TRBV12-3 or TRBV12-4 to TRBJ2-2; D is ambiguous. V lost 8 bases and J lost 4, with 11 bases in between. This CDR3 region has 13 residues. The CDR3 region is CASSGRRTGELFF. The CDR3 DNA reads TGTGCCAGCTCGGGCCGCCGCACCGGGGAGCTGTTTTTT.

This clonotype was recorded many times. The rearrangement links TRBV5-1 to TRBJ2-3; TRBD2 might be the D (6 bases). The V end lost 7 bases, the J end lost 3 bases, and 15 bases lay between the germline ends. There are 14 residues in the CDR3. The germline V gene has CDR1 SGHRS and CDR2 YFSETQ. CDR3: CASGRSSVTDTQYF. The CDR3 DNA follows: TGCGCCAGCGGCCGGTCTAGCGTAACAGATACGCAGTATTTT.

This clonotype was counted many times. The V call is TRBV11-2, the J call TRBJ2-4, with D possibly matching TRBD2 (5 bases). Germline V gene sequence: CDR1 SGHAT, CDR2 FQNNGV. The CDR3 contains 18 residues. With 1 base removed from V and 0 bases from J, the gap between germline ends came to 16 bases. The CDR3 nucleotides are TGTGCCAGCAGCTTAGGATGGTTGGACTCCATAGCCAAAAACATTCAGTACTTC. Translated, it gives CASSLGWLDSIAKNIQYF.

This clonotype was observed at least ten times. The chain employs TRBV5-6 and TRBJ2-5, with no clear D. The germline V gene has CDR1 SGHDT and CDR2 YYEEEE. This CDR3 has 14 residues. Trimming pared 3 bases from V and 2 bases from J, leaving 11 bases between. CDR3 nucleotide sequence: TGTGCCAGCAGCTCTGAGATGAAGCAAGAGACCCAGTACTTC. As protein: CASSSEMKQETQYF.

This clonotype was seen many times. The rearrangement joins TRBV6-1 to TRBJ1-5; unclear D gene. Trimming left V 6 bases short and J 6 bases short, with 12 bases between. The CDR3 covers 13 residues. Germline CDR1 MNHNS, CDR2 SASEGT. In nucleotides, the CDR3 is TGTGCCAGCAGCCCCGGTGTTAGTCAGCCCCAGCATTTT. Translation: CASSPGVSQPQHF.

This clonotype was counted a few times. This chain connects TRBV5-6 to TRBJ2-7; 12 bases match TRBD1. The CDR3 extends over 15 amino acids. The trim removed 2 bases at V and 2 bases at J, leaving 2 bases unmatched. Germline lookup yields CDR1 SGHDT and CDR2 YYEEEE. The CDR3 nucleotides read TGTGCCAGCAGCTTCGGGACAGGGGGCGCCTACGAGCAGTACGTC. As protein: CASSFGTGGAYEQYV.

This clonotype was seen only a few times. The CDR3 ends on some other residue instead of the conserved phenylalanine or tryptophan, so this is likely a read error. The chain carries TRBV18 and TRBJ2-4, with 9 positions matching TRBD1. V gave up 2 bases and J gave up 4 bases; unmatched junction bases: 3. From germline, CDR1 is KGHSH and CDR2 LQKENI. The CDR3 spans 15 residues. The CDR3 sequence: CASSPRTGAKNIQYC. The CDR3 nucleotides are TGTGCCAGCTCACCAAGGACAGGGGCAAAAAACATTCAGTACTGC.

This clonotype was recorded many times. V gene TRBV20-1 combines with J gene TRBJ2-1, with 9 nucleotides matching TRBD2. Germline CDR1 is DFQATT and CDR2 is SNEGSKA (reference sequence). CDR3 size: 16 residues. The V and J ends lost 5 bases and 3 bases, in that order; junction bases with no gene match: 11. CDR3 region: CSAVPLAGSYYNEQFF. The CDR3 DNA follows: TGCAGTGCTGTCCCCCTAGCGGGATCGTACTACAATGAGCAGTTCTTC.